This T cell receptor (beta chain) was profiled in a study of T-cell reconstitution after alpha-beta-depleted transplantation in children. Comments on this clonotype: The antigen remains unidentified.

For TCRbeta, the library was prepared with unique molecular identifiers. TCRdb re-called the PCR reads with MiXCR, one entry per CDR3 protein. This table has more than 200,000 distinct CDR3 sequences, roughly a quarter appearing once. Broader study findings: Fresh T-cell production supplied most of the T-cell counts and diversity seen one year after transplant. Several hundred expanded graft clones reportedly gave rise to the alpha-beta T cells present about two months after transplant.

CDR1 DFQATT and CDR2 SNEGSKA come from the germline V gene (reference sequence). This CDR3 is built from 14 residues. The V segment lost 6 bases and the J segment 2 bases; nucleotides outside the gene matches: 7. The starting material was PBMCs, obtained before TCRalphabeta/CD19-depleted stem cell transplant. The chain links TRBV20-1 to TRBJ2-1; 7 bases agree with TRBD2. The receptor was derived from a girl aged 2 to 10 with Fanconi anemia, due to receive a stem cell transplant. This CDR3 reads CSATSAGAYNEQFF. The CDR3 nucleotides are TGCAGTGCCACGTCCGCGGGGGCCTACAATGAGCAGTTCTTC.